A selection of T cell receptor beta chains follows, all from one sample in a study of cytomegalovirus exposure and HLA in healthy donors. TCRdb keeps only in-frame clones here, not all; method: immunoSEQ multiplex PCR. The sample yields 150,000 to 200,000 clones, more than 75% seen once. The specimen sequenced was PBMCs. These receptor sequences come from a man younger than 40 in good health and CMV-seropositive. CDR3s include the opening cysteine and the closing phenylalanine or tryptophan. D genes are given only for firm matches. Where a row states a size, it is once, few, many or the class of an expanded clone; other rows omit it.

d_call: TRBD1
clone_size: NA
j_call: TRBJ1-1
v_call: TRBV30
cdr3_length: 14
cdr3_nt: TGTGCCTGGACACCTGGGACAGTCAACACTGAAGCTTTCTTT
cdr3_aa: CAWTPGTVNTEAFF

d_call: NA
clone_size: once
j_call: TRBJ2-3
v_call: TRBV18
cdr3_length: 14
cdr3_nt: TGTGCCAGCACACCCCGGACTATAGTTGATACGCAGTATTTT
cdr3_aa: CASTPRTIVDTQYF

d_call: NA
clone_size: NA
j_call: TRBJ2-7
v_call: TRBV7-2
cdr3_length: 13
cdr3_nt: TGTGCCAGCAGCCCCCGTCGTTCATACGAGCAGTACTTC
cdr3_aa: CASSPRRSYEQYF

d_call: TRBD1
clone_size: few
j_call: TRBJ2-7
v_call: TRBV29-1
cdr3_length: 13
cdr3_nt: TGCAGCGTTGCCCCAGGGGGAACCTACGAGCAGTACTTC
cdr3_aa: CSVAPGGTYEQYF

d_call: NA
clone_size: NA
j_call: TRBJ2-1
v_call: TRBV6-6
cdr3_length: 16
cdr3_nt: TGTGCCAGCAGTTACTTATCAGGCAGCTCCTACAATGAGCAGTTCTTC
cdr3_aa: CASSYLSGSSYNEQFF

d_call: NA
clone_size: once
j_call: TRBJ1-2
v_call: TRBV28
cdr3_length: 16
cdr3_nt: TGTGCCAGCAGTTTACGGCAGAACCGCTTCGGGTATGGCTACACCTTC
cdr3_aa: CASSLRQNRFGYGYTF

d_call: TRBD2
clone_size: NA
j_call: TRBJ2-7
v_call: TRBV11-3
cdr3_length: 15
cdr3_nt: TGTGCCAGCAGCGGAGGACTAGGCTCTTTCTACGAGCAGTACTTC
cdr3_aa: CASSGGLGSFYEQYF

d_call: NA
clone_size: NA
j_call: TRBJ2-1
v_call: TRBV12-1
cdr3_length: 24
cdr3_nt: TGTGCCAGCAGCTTTTACTCTGGGGTCCGTGCGACAGCCGTAAGCGAACCCAAAGACGATGAGCAGTTCTTC
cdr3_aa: CASSFYSGVRATAVSEPKDDEQFF

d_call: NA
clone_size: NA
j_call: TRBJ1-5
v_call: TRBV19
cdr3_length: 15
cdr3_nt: TGTGCCAGCGACAGGTCTATCTATAGCAATCAGCCCCAGCATTTT
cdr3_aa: CASDRSIYSNQPQHF

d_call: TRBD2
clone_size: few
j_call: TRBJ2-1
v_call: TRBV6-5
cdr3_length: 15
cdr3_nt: TGTGCCAGCAGTAAGACTAGCGGGAAAACGAATGAGCAGTTCTTC
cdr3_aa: CASSKTSGKTNEQFF

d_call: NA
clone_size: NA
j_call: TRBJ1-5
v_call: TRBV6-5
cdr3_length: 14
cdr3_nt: TGTGCCAGCAGCCCCCGCCGTAGCAATCAGCCCCAGCATTTT
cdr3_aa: CASSPRRSNQPQHF

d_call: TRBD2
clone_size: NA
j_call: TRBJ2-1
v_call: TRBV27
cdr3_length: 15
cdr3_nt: TGTGCCAGCAGTTTTGGGACTAGCGGGAGAAATGAGCAGTTCTTC
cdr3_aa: CASSFGTSGRNEQFF

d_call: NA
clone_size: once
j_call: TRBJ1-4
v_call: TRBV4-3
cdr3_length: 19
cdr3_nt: TGCGCCAGCAGCCAAGATGTAACAGTTGGGGTTATGGCTAATGAAAAACTGTTTTTT
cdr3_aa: CASSQDVTVGVMANEKLFF

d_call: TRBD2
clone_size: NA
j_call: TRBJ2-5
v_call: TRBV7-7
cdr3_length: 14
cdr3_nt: TGTGCTAGCAGCTTAGCGGGAGACAGAGAGACCCAGTACTTC
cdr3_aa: CASSLAGDRETQYF

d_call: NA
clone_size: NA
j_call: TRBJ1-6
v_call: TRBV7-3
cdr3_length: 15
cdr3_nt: TGTGCCAGCAGCTTAGGGCGGGGGCAGGGCACACCCCTCCACTTT
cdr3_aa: CASSLGRGQGTPLHF

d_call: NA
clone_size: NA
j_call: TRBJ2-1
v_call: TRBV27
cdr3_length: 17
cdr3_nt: TGTGCCAGCAGTTTACCTGTGACGGGACTTACTAGGGATGAGCAGTTCTTC
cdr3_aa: CASSLPVTGLTRDEQFF

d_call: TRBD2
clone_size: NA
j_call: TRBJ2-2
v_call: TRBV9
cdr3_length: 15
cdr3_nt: TGTGCCAGCAGGCCTAGCCCCTCGGGGGGCGGGGAGCTGTTTTTT
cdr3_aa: CASRPSPSGGGELFF

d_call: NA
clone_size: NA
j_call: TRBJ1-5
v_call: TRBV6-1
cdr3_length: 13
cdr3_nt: TGTGCCAGCAGTGACAGATGGGACCAGCCCCAGCATTTT
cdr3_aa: CASSDRWDQPQHF

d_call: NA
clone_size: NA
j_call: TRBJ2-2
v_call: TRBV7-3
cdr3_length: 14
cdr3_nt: TGTGCCAGCAGCTTTACACACAACACCGGGGAGCTGTTTTTT
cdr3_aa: CASSFTHNTGELFF

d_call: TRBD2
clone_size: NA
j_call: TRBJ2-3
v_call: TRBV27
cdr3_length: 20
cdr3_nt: TGTGCCAGCAGTTTATCTCAACCCACGGGACTAGCGGGACAAACAGATACGCAGTATTTT
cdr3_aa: CASSLSQPTGLAGQTDTQYF

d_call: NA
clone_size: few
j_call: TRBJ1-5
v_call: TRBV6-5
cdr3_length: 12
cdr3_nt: TGTGCCACCAGGACATCTGGGCAGCCCCAGCATTTT
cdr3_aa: CATRTSGQPQHF

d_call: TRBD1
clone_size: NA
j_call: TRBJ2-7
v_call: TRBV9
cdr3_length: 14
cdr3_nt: TGTGCCAGCGGCGTAGGGGACAGCTCCTACGAGCAGTACTTC
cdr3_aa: CASGVGDSSYEQYF

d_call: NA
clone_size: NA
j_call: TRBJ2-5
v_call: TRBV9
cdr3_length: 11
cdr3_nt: TGTGCCAGCAGCGTAGGAGGGACCCAGTACTTC
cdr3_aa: CASSVGGTQYF

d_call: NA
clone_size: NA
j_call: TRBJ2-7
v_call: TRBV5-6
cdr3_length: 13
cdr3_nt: TGTGCCAGCAGCTTGTCGGCAGCCTACGAGCAGTACTTC
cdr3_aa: CASSLSAAYEQYF

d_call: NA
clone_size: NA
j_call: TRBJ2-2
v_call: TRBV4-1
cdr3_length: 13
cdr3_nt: TGCGCCGGCCGGGACAAGAACACCGGGGAGCTGTTTTTT
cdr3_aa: CAGRDKNTGELFF

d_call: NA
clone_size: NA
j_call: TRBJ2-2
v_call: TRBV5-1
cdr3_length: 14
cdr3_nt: TGCGCCAGCAGCTTGGACCCGAACACCGGGGAGCTGTTTTTT
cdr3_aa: CASSLDPNTGELFF

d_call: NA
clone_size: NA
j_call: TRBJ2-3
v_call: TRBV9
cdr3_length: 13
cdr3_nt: TGTGCCAGCAGCACAAAACAGGGTGGTACGCAGTATTTT
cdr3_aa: CASSTKQGGTQYF

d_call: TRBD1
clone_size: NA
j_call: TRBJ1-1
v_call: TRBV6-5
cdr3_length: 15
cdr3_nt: TGTGCCAGCAGTTACTCGCGACAGGGTACGGGTGAAGCTTTCTTT
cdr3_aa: CASSYSRQGTGEAFF

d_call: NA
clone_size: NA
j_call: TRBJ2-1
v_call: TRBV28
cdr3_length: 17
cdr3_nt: TGTGCCAGCAGCCCTACCCAATTAGCGGCAACCTACAATGAGCAGTTCTTC
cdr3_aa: CASSPTQLAATYNEQFF

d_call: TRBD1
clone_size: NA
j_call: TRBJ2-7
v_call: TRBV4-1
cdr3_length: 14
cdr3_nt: TGCGCCAGCACCCACGGACAGGGCTCCTACGAGCAGTACTTC
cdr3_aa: CASTHGQGSYEQYF

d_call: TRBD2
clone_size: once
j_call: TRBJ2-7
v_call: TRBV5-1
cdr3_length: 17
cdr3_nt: TGCGCCAGCAGGGCGGGAGGGTCGGACGGTCCCTCCTACGAGCAGTACTTC
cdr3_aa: CASRAGGSDGPSYEQYF

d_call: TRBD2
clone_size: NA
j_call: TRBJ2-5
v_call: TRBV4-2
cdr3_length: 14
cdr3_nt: TGTGCCAGCAGCCAGGGGACTAGAGGGGAGACCCAGTACTTC
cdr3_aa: CASSQGTRGETQYF

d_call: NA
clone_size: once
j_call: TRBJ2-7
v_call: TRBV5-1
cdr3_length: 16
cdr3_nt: TGCGCCAGCAGCCAGAGCGGGACAGAGAGCTCCTACGAGCAGTACTTC
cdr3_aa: CASSQSGTESSYEQYF

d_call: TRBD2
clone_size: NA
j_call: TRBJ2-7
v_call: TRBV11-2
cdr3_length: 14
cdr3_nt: TGTGCCAGCAGCTCCGGACTAGCGACCTACGAGCAGTACTTC
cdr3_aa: CASSSGLATYEQYF

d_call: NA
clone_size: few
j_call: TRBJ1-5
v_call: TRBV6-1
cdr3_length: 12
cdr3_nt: TGTGCCAGCAGTGAAAATCGACAGCCCCAGCATTTT
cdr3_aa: CASSENRQPQHF

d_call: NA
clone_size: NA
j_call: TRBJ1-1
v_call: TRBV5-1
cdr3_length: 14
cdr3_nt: TGCGCCAGCAGCACGGGACAACTGAACACTGAAGCTTTCTTT
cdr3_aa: CASSTGQLNTEAFF

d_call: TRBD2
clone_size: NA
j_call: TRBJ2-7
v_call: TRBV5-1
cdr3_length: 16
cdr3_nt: TGCGCCAGCAGCTTTTTCACCGGCGGGAGCGCCTACGAGCAGTACTTC
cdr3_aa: CASSFFTGGSAYEQYF